These 28 T cell receptor beta chains share one sample of origin, sequenced in a study of post-analysis software for immune sequencing data. cDNA libraries of TCR beta carried unique molecular identifiers. Via MiXCR, TCRdb re-called the PCR reads, giving one row per CDR3 protein. The sample shows about 770,000 distinct CDR3 sequences, about 45% of them seen only once. These receptors have no known antigen. Study observations and caveats: Compared with controls, patients had more of 4 or 5 TRBV segments, including TRBV5-6, TRBV5-1 and TRBV20-1.

Sequencing was carried out using blood. Receptors originate from a girl aged 10-17 years with multiple sclerosis.

The genes are TRBV5-1 and TRBJ2-5; D possibly corresponds to TRBD2 (6 bases). Germline assignment: CDR1 SGHRS and CDR2 YFSETQ. V was clipped by 1 base and J by 5 bases, with 12 bases between them. The CDR3 spans 14 residues. The CDR3 coding sequence is TGCGCCAGCAGCTTGAGGACTAATGGCGAGACCCAGTACTTC. It is translated as CASSLRTNGETQYF.

This chain links TRBV27 with TRBJ2-7, with 10 bases fitting TRBD2. The CDR3 consists of 14 residues. Trimming took 2 bases from V and 6 from J; bases not matched to a gene: 4. Germline assignment: CDR1 MNHEY and CDR2 SMNVEV (reference sequence). In DNA, the CDR3 is TGTGCCAGCAGTTTAACGGCTAGCGGGAGCGAGCAGTACTTC. It is translated as CASSLTASGSEQYF.

The chain employs TRBV15 and TRBJ2-7, with unresolved D. The CDR3 is 16 residues long. Germline loops: CDR1 LNHNV, CDR2 YYDKDF (reference sequence). V shed 1 base and J shed 2 bases, with 15 bases lying between them. This CDR3 is CATSRGELKLPYEQYF. The CDR3 bases are TGTGCCACCAGCAGAGGGGAACTGAAACTACCCTACGAGCAGTACTTC.

The chain links TRBV20-1 to TRBJ1-4, with TRBD1 as a possible D gene (5 bases). The CDR3 runs 13 residues. Trimming left V 7 bases short and J 2 bases short, with 11 bases between. Germline V gives CDR1 DFQATT, CDR2 SNEGSKA (reference sequence). The CDR3 nucleotides are TGCAGTGTTCGACGGGGGACTAATGAAAAACTGTTTTTT. It yields the protein CSVRRGTNEKLFF.

This clonotype has only a few counts. The V and J genes are TRBV7-6 and TRBJ2-7, with a possible D match to TRBD2 (5 bases). The J call may not be correct, given that the DNA end is closer to TRBJ2-5. The V gene's germline CDR1 is SGHVS and CDR2 FNYEAQ. The CDR3 runs 15 residues. CDR3 sequence reads: CASSLDLAALETQYF. The CDR3 DNA follows: TGTGCCAGCAGCTTAGATCTAGCCGCCCTGGAGACCCAGTACTTC.

This clonotype was seen ten or more times. The rearrangement joins TRBV20-1 to TRBJ2-1; the match to TRBD2 covers 8 bases. The CDR3 extends over 15 amino acids. Germline-derived CDR1 and CDR2 are DFQATT and SNEGSKA (reference sequence). V lost 6 bases to trimming and J lost 8 bases; unmatched junction nucleotides: 15. The CDR3 is CSAETGLVSLHEQFF. The CDR3 DNA reads TGCAGTGCCGAAACGGGACTAGTTTCACTCCATGAGCAGTTCTTC.

The rearrangement joins TRBV29-1 to TRBJ1-1, with 9 bases identical to TRBD1. Per germline, CDR1 SQVTM and CDR2 ANQGSEA. V gave up 6 bases and J gave up 0 bases; unmatched junction bases: 8. The CDR3 runs 15 residues. The CDR3 protein is CSVTGQGGMNTEAFF. CDR3 sequence (DNA): TGCAGCGTAACGGGACAGGGTGGCATGAACACTGAAGCTTTCTTT.

This chain connects TRBV28 to TRBJ2-3, with D tentatively TRBD2 (6 bases). The CDR3 covers 13 residues. From germline, CDR1 is MDHEN and CDR2 SYDVKM. V was trimmed by 7 bases and J by 5 bases, leaving 13 bases between them. This CDR3 reads CASNGAGLDTQYF. In nucleotides, the CDR3 is TGTGCCAGCAATGGGGCGGGGCTAGATACGCAGTATTTT.

V gene TRBV7-2 combines with J gene TRBJ2-7; TRBD1 aligns across 10 bases. The CDR3 extends over 13 amino acids. The junction had 0 bases not matched to a gene; V was cut back by 1 base and J by 6 bases. Germline loops: CDR1 SGHTA, CDR2 FQGNSA. CDR3 sequence (DNA): TGTGCCAGCAGCTTAGGGGACAGGGGCGAGCAGTACTTC. It is translated as CASSLGDRGEQYF.

This clonotype was seen a few times. The rearrangement links TRBV7-2 to TRBJ2-3, with 9 nucleotides matching TRBD2. The CDR3 is 16 amino acids. In germline, CDR1 is SGHTA, CDR2 FQGNSA. With 5 bases clipped from V and 4 bases from J, the junction kept 10 bases outside the gene matches. The CDR3 DNA is TGTGCCAGCAGCCCGCACGGCGGGAGGGCCCCAGATACGCAGTATTTT. This gives the protein CASSPHGGRAPDTQYF.

This chain uses TRBV7-9 with TRBJ2-3; a weak D match, TRBD2 (6 bases). Looked up from germline, CDR1 is SEHNR and CDR2 is FQNEAQ (reference sequence). Between the trimmed V and J ends, which lost 3 bases and 4 bases, there was a span of 11 bases. This CDR3 is 14 amino acids long. CDR3 in amino acids: CASSFPGSPDTQYF. CDR3 sequence (DNA): TGTGCCAGCAGCTTTCCCGGGAGCCCAGATACGCAGTATTTT.

The CDR3 nucleotides are TGTGCCAGCAGTCCTAGCCAAGGACGGAGTAATGAAAAACTGTTTTTT. This encodes CASSPSQGRSNEKLFF. The chain is built from TRBV12-3 or TRBV12-4 and TRBJ1-4; D is ambiguous. V lost 5 bases, J lost 4 bases, and 17 bases lay in between. The CDR3 covers 16 residues.

This chain connects TRBV7-6 to TRBJ2-3, with TRBD1 matching 7 bases. This CDR3 comprises 14 residues. The germline CDR1 and CDR2 sequences are SGHVS and FNYEAQ. The V gene end was trimmed by 5 bases and the J gene end by 5 bases; junction bases not matched to a gene: 7. The CDR3 DNA reads TGTGCCAGCAGCATTGGGGCAGGGGGAGATACGCAGTATTTT. Protein: CASSIGAGGDTQYF.

In this sample, this clonotype turned up a few times. The chain couples TRBV6-1 to TRBJ1-2; the D gene is possibly TRBD1 (6 bases). The V end lost 4 bases, the J end lost 7 bases, and 16 bases lay between the germline ends. CDR1 and CDR2 (germline): MNHNS, SASEGT. The CDR3 contains 14 residues. The CDR3 region is CASSANRERVGYTF. DNA for the CDR3: TGTGCCAGCAGTGCCAACAGGGAACGGGTTGGCTACACCTTC.

This clonotype was observed once. The chain couples TRBV20-1 to TRBJ2-1, with D uncertain. Germline V gene sequence: CDR1 DFQATT, CDR2 SNEGSKA (reference sequence). With 6 bases removed from V and 6 bases from J, the gap between germline ends came to 9 bases. This CDR3 is 11 amino acids long. DNA for the CDR3: TGCAGTGCCAGCCATGGCAATGAGCAGTTCTTC. Translated: CSASHGNEQFF.

The chain is built from TRBV7-2 and TRBJ1-1; tentative D call: TRBD1 (6 bases). The V end lost 4 bases, the J end lost 5 bases, and 11 bases lay between the germline ends. Germline loops: CDR1 SGHTA, CDR2 FQGNSA. The CDR3 runs to 13 residues. Here the CDR3 DNA reads TGTGCCAGCAGCTATACACAGGGTACTGAAGCTTTCTTT. Translated, it gives CASSYTQGTEAFF.

The chain couples TRBV5-1 to TRBJ1-4; D call uncertain. This CDR3 spans 16 amino acids. Trimming stripped 1 base from V and 0 bases from J, with 10 bases between. The germline gives CDR1 SGHRS, CDR2 YFSETQ. CDR3 loop: CASSLFPDPTNEKLFF. The CDR3 DNA reads TGCGCCAGCAGCTTGTTCCCGGATCCAACTAATGAAAAACTGTTTTTT.

The V and J genes are TRBV13 and TRBJ2-4; tentative D call: TRBD1 (5 bases). The DNA end favors TRBJ2-7, so the J call may be wrong. The CDR3 spans 13 residues. Germline loops: CDR1 PRHDT, CDR2 FYEKMQ (reference sequence). CDR3 loop: CASSLGTVGEQYF. In DNA form, the CDR3 reads TGTGCCAGCAGCTTAGGGACAGTTGGCGAGCAGTACTTC.

As concerns this clonotype: One junction end disagrees with the germline gene, perhaps due to a read error. The chain has TRBV7-8 and TRBJ1-5, with a possible D match to TRBD1 (5 bases). The CDR3 spans 15 residues. CDR1 is SGHVS, CDR2 FQNEAQ, per germline. Here the CDR3 DNA reads TGTGCCGGCAGCTTAGTGGCAGGGCAGTACCAGCCCCAGCATTTT. Amino acids: CAGSLVAGQYQPQHF.

The V and J genes are TRBV18 and TRBJ2-6, with D hard to call. CDR1 is KGHSH, CDR2 LQKENI, per germline. Trimming left V 3 bases short and J 0 bases short, with 9 bases between. CDR3 length equals 16 residues. The DNA of the CDR3 is TGTGCCAGCTCACCGGACGTCCGCTCTGGGGCCAACGTCCTGACTTTC. This gives the protein CASSPDVRSGANVLTF.

The chain recombines TRBV27 with TRBJ2-1; 11 bases line up with TRBD2. V was clipped by 5 bases and J by 8 bases; unmatched bases: 8. The CDR3 spans 15 residues. Germline V lookup: CDR1 MNHEY, CDR2 SMNVEV (reference sequence). DNA for the CDR3: TGTGCCAGCAGTCCGCGGACTAGCGGGCGGTATGAGCAGTTCTTC. Residues: CASSPRTSGRYEQFF.

As DNA, the CDR3 is TGTGCCAGCAGCTTACCTAGCGGGAGTCAATACTACAATGAGCAGTTCTTC. This translates into CASSLPSGSQYYNEQFF. The chain combines TRBV7-6 with TRBJ2-1; TRBD2 matches at 10 bases. Per germline, CDR1 SGHVS and CDR2 FNYEAQ. The V segment lost 2 bases and the J segment 3 bases; nucleotides outside the gene matches: 7. This CDR3 has 17 residues.

This sequence joins TRBV12-3 or TRBV12-4 and TRBJ1-1; D unclear. The ends were cut back, 10 bases at V and 6 bases at J, with 18 bases in the middle. CDR3 length equals 13 residues. CDR3 in DNA: TGTGCCACCACCCTATACACGCAGCCTGAAGCTTTCTTT. Translation gives CATTLYTQPEAFF.

The chain has TRBV5-1 and TRBJ2-3; TRBD2 matches at 13 bases. Germline V gene lookup returns CDR1 SGHRS and CDR2 YFSETQ. With 4 bases clipped from V and 0 bases from J, the junction kept 14 bases outside the gene matches. CDR3 size: 20 residues. In DNA, the CDR3 is TGCGCCAGCAGCACTAAAGGGACTAGCGGGACGGCCAGGAGCACAGATACGCAGTATTTT. This translates into CASSTKGTSGTARSTDTQYF.

The gene calls are TRBV29-1 and TRBJ1-6, with 8 bases aligning to TRBD1. The germline V gene encodes CDR1 SQVTM and CDR2 ANQGSEA. This CDR3 is 13 amino acids long. V gave up 6 bases and J gave up 6 bases; unmatched junction bases: 4. CDR3 in amino acids: CSVKQGVNSPLHF. The DNA for the CDR3 is TGCAGCGTAAAACAGGGGGTTAATTCACCCCTCCACTTT.

The V and J genes are TRBV20-1 and TRBJ2-5; D unclear. Germline V gene sequence: CDR1 DFQATT, CDR2 SNEGSKA (reference sequence). This CDR3 comprises 13 residues. Trimming removed 6 bases at V and 5 bases at J, with 16 bases between. CDR3 nucleotide sequence: TGCAGTGCCAGGCGACCGGCTGGGGAGACCCAGTACTTC. Its protein is CSARRPAGETQYF.

The chain links TRBV12-3 or TRBV12-4 to TRBJ2-4; TRBD2 might be the D (5 bases). The J call is uncertain, as TRBJ2-7 better fits the DNA end. This CDR3 spans 13 amino acids. The CDR3 region is CASSASSNYEQYF. As DNA, the CDR3 is TGTGCCAGCAGCGCTAGCTCCAACTACGAGCAGTACTTC.

The chain joins TRBV28 to TRBJ2-7, with D perhaps being TRBD1 or TRBD2 (5 bases each). The CDR3 consists of 13 residues. Germline CDR1 reads MDHEN; CDR2 reads SYDVKM. Trimming removed 8 bases from V and 6 bases from J, with 17 bases in between. This CDR3 reads CASRGDYAGEQYF. DNA of the CDR3: TGTGCCAGCCGAGGGGATTACGCAGGCGAGCAGTACTTC.